This is a list of T cell receptor beta chains from one sample in a study of cytomegalovirus exposure and HLA in healthy donors. The data were produced by immunoSEQ multiplex PCR, yet TCRdb's version contains in-frame clones alone and is incomplete. The profile covers fewer than 200,000 clones, with approximately 80% appearing a single time and under 2% taken by the ten largest. Sequences were obtained from PBMCs. The source is a woman under 30 in good health and CMV-seronegative. Both conserved end residues are part of each CDR3. The D gene is left open where the match is weak. The size of a clone is reported for some rows only, either as once, few or many, or as a class for expanded clones.

clone size: NA
CDR3 length: 15
J gene: TRBJ1-5
V gene: TRBV6-1
D gene: NA
CDR3 protein: CASKLQGFNNQPQHF
CDR3 DNA: TGTGCCAGCAAGCTACAGGGATTTAACAATCAGCCCCAGCATTTT

clone size: NA
CDR3 length: 15
J gene: TRBJ1-2
V gene: TRBV6-1
D gene: NA
CDR3 protein: CASSEVGQLLYGYTF
CDR3 DNA: TGTGCCAGCAGTGAAGTTGGACAGCTCCTCTATGGCTACACCTTC

clone size: once
CDR3 length: 11
J gene: TRBJ2-7
V gene: TRBV11-2
D gene: TRBD2
CDR3 protein: CASKSAGAQYF
CDR3 DNA: TGTGCCAGCAAGTCCGCGGGAGCCCAGTACTTC

clone size: NA
CDR3 length: 13
J gene: TRBJ2-5
V gene: TRBV7-3
D gene: NA
CDR3 protein: CASSDGRGETQYF
CDR3 DNA: TGTGCCAGCAGCGACGGAAGGGGAGAGACCCAGTACTTC

clone size: medium-sized
CDR3 length: 13
J gene: TRBJ1-6
V gene: TRBV5-4
D gene: TRBD1
CDR3 protein: CASSLDRGSPLHF
CDR3 DNA: TGTGCCAGCAGCTTGGACAGGGGTTCACCCCTCCACTTT

clone size: NA
CDR3 length: 13
J gene: TRBJ2-7
V gene: TRBV7-8
D gene: NA
CDR3 protein: CASSQPAGGEQYF
CDR3 DNA: TGTGCCAGCAGTCAACCCGCCGGGGGTGAGCAGTACTTC

clone size: few
CDR3 length: 16
J gene: TRBJ2-2
V gene: TRBV7-9
D gene: TRBD1
CDR3 protein: CASSEDRGPNTGELFF
CDR3 DNA: TGTGCCAGCAGCGAAGACAGGGGGCCGAACACCGGGGAGCTGTTTTTT

clone size: NA
CDR3 length: 15
J gene: TRBJ2-1
V gene: TRBV5-1
D gene: TRBD1
CDR3 protein: CASSFSGGPYNEQFF
CDR3 DNA: TGCGCCAGCAGCTTCTCAGGGGGACCATACAATGAGCAGTTCTTC

clone size: NA
CDR3 length: 13
J gene: TRBJ1-2
V gene: TRBV9
D gene: NA
CDR3 protein: CASSVDPGYGYTF
CDR3 DNA: TGTGCCAGCAGCGTAGACCCAGGCTATGGCTACACCTTC

clone size: NA
CDR3 length: 15
J gene: TRBJ1-2
V gene: TRBV21-1
D gene: NA
CDR3 protein: CASNNRDRGRHGYTF
CDR3 DNA: TGTGCCAGCAACAACCGGGACAGAGGTCGGCATGGCTACACCTTC